A single TCR beta chain is shown here with its context. Source study methods: Nucleated cell counts were estimated from reference gene primer amplification. Produced via immunoSEQ multiplex PCR; TCRdb's table is partial and in-frame only. From that table come the V and J calls and clone size; the DNA was used to work out D and trimming. The sample shows around 320,000 clones, around 91% of them seen only once. This CDR3 region has 14 residues. Unmatched junction bases numbered 7, after V lost 4 bases and J lost 5 bases. Germline V lookup: CDR1 SGHRS, CDR2 YFSETQ. Participant age was roughly 18 to 90 years, and participants resided in about two dozen US areas. Participants' own reports of clinical history determined their cohort assignment. The sample originates from a study of blood T cell repertoires in COVID-19.

What was sequenced was PBMCs or T cells enriched from blood (not recorded which). This TCR came from a woman younger than 30 with acute COVID-19. The chain has TRBV5-1 and TRBJ1-2; TRBD1 agrees at 8 bases. CDR3 sequence reads: CASSPNRGAYGYTF. DNA of the CDR3: TGCGCCAGCAGCCCGAACAGGGGGGCTTATGGCTACACCTTC.